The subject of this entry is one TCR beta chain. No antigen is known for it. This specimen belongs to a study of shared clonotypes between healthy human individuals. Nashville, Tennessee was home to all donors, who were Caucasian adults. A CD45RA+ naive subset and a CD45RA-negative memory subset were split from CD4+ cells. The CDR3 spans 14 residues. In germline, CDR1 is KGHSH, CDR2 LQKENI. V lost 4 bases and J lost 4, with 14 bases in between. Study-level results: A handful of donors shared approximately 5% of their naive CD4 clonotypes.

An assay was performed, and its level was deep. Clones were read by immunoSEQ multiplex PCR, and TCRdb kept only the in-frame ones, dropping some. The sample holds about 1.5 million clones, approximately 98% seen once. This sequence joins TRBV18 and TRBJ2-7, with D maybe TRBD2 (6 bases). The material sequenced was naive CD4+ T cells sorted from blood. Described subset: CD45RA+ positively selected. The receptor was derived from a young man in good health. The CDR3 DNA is TGTGCCAGCTCACGGGCCCGGGGGTCGTACGAGCAGTACTTC. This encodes CASSRARGSYEQYF.